This passage covers 7 T cell receptor beta chains from one sample sequenced in a study of blood T cells in healthy people across ages. It was with a sample-barcoded 5' primer and a J-beta primer mix that a second PCR of roughly 7 to 12 cycles was run. TCRdb independently ran MiXCR on the 5' RACE reads; one entry per CDR3 protein. This sample yields about 720,000 distinct CDR3 sequences, of which about a fifth are seen a single time; around 21% belongs to the top ten. Sample: blood. The receptor set was obtained from a man aged 65 to 85 in good health.

This clonotype was found a few times. The genes are TRBV19 and TRBJ2-3; 11 bases match TRBD1. The junction had 5 bases not matched to a gene; V was cut back by 7 bases and J by 2 bases. Looked up from germline, CDR1 is LNHDA and CDR2 is SQIVND (reference sequence). The CDR3 runs 15 residues. In DNA, the CDR3 is TGTGCCAGTAACTTGGGACAGGGGGACACAGATACGCAGTATTTT. Its protein is CASNLGQGDTDTQYF.

This clonotype was seen more than once but under ten times. V and J are TRBV5-6 and TRBJ1-4, with TRBD1 matching over 9 bases. CDR1 and CDR2 (germline): SGHDT, YYEEEE. The CDR3 consists of 15 residues. Trimming removed 2 bases from V and 5 bases from J; junction bases left unmatched: 4. CDR3 sequence (DNA): TGTGCCAGCAGCTTTTGGGACAGGGTAAATGAAAAACTGTTTTTT. It yields the protein CASSFWDRVNEKLFF.

The chain has TRBV27 and TRBJ2-3; the D gene could be TRBD1 or TRBD2 (6 bases each). The CDR3 has 15 amino acids. Germline CDR1 MNHEY, CDR2 SMNVEV (reference sequence). With 6 bases removed from V and 6 bases from J, the gap between germline ends came to 19 bases. The CDR3 DNA reads as TGTGCCAGCAGCAAGTTGGGGGGCTTGGCCGATACGCAGTATTTT. Translation gives CASSKLGGLADTQYF.

To note about this clonotype: A much larger clone lies one base from this, so it may be a read error. This rearrangement joins TRBV24-1 to TRBJ2-5; D possibly matches TRBD1 or TRBD2 (6 bases each). CDR3 length: 15 residues. V was shortened by 1 base and J by 7 bases, with 15 bases between the two germline ends. Germline V gene data show CDR1 as KGHDR and CDR2 as SFDVKD. Here the CDR3 reads CATSDFSGGMVTQYF. CDR3 DNA: TGTGCCACCAGTGATTTCTCCGGGGGCATGGTGACCCAGTACTTC.

A few counts support this clonotype. The chain couples TRBV7-6 to TRBJ2-1, with TRBD1 as a possible D gene (5 bases). CDR3 length equals 15 residues. CDR1 and CDR2 (germline): SGHVS, FNYEAQ. V was shortened by 5 bases and J by 9 bases, with 20 bases between the two germline ends. Here the CDR3 reads CASSRQSKGVGEQFF. The DNA of the CDR3 is TGTGCCAGCAGCCGTCAGTCAAAAGGGGTGGGTGAGCAGTTCTTC. Using reference TRBV7-6 and TRBJ2-1 for the parts outside the CDR3, the full variable domain is GAGVSQSPRYKVTKRGQDVALRCDPISGHVSLYWYRQALGQGPEFLTYFNYEAQQDKSGLPNDRFSAERPEGSISTLTIQRTEQRDSAMYRCASSRQSKGVGEQFFGPGTRLTVL.

The chain recombines TRBV7-9 with TRBJ2-2; D is perhaps TRBD2 (5 bases). Trimming stripped 0 bases from V and 7 bases from J, with 9 bases between. The CDR3 extends over 14 amino acids. The germline CDR1 and CDR2 sequences are SEHNR and FQNEAQ (reference sequence). The CDR3 sequence: CASSLALRDGELFF. Written as DNA, the CDR3 is TGTGCCAGCAGCTTAGCGCTCCGGGACGGGGAGCTGTTTTTT. Together with reference TRBV7-9 and TRBJ2-2, the CDR3 gives the full variable domain: DTGVSQNPRHKITKRGQNVTFRCDPISEHNRLYWYRQTLGQGPEFLTYFQNEAQLEKSRLLSDRFSAERPKGSFSTLEIQRTEQGDSAMYLCASSLALRDGELFFGEGSRLTVL.

The chain carries TRBV14 and TRBJ1-2; 7 bases are shared with TRBD1. The CDR3 is made up of 13 amino acids. The germline gives CDR1 SGHDN, CDR2 FVKESK. Trimming removed 3 bases from V and 6 bases from J; junction bases left unmatched: 4. Here the CDR3 reads CASSHGQGDGYTF. CDR3 sequence (DNA): TGTGCCAGCAGCCACGGGCAGGGGGATGGCTACACCTTC.